The next 28 T cell receptor beta chains were all read from a single sample in a study of shared clonotypes between healthy human individuals. Repertoires were generated with immunoSEQ multiplex PCR, while TCRdb's copy carries only in-frame clones and drops some. The sample records approximately 500,000 clones, approximately 82% being singletons. Sequencing input: PBMCs. These receptors originate from a woman between 40 and 55 years old in good health. Some clones in this sample may be carry-over from other donors' samples.

The chain uses TRBV4-2 and TRBJ2-2; no reliable D call. Germline V gives CDR1 LGHNA, CDR2 YNFKEQ. This CDR3 is 14 amino acids long. Trimming stripped 4 bases from V and 6 bases from J, with 12 bases between. The CDR3 is CASSPRSLPGELFF. The CDR3 DNA follows: TGTGCCAGCAGCCCGCGGTCCCTCCCCGGGGAGCTGTTTTTT.

V and J are TRBV6-5 and TRBJ2-1; 13 bases match TRBD2. Germline lookup yields CDR1 MNHEY and CDR2 SVGAGI. V dropped 6 bases and J dropped 6; count of bases not matched to a gene: 5. This CDR3 contains 15 residues. CDR3 nucleotide sequence: TGTGCCAGCAGCTCGGGACTAGCGGGATTCAATGAGCAGTTCTTC. Encoded protein: CASSSGLAGFNEQFF.

The gene calls are TRBV27 and TRBJ2-7; the D call may be TRBD1 or TRBD2 (6 bases each). The germline gives CDR1 MNHEY, CDR2 SMNVEV (reference sequence). The V end was cut by 5 bases, the J end by 5 bases, with 22 bases between. The CDR3 consists of 16 residues. This CDR3 reads CASSPNLWGAHHEQYF. CDR3 bases: TGTGCCAGCAGTCCCAACCTTTGGGGGGCACACCACGAGCAGTACTTC.

The V call is TRBV19, the J call TRBJ2-1; 7 bases map to TRBD2. Germline-derived CDR1 and CDR2 are LNHDA and SQIVND (reference sequence). There are 14 residues in the CDR3. The J segment lost 2 bases and the V segment lost 3 bases, leaving 1 base of the junction unmatched. The chain's CDR3 is CASSIGTTYNEQFF. The CDR3 coding sequence is TGTGCCAGTAGTATTGGGACTACCTACAATGAGCAGTTCTTC. The full variable domain, its missing parts supplied by reference TRBV19 and TRBJ2-1, is DGGITQSPKYLFRKEGQNVTLSCEQNLNHDAMYWYRQDPGQGLRLIYYSQIVNDFQKGDIAEGYSVSREKKESFPLTVTSAQKNPTAFYLCASSIGTTYNEQFFGPGTRLTVL.

This clone was recorded only once. The chain recombines TRBV6-5 with TRBJ2-3, with a weak D call TRBD2 (5 bases). This CDR3 region has 15 residues. V lost 2 bases to trimming and J lost 1 base, with 10 bases between them. Germline V lookup: CDR1 MNHEY, CDR2 SVGAGI. The CDR3 DNA sequence: TGTGCCAGCAGTTACGCGGAGGCAGGCACAGATACGCAGTATTTT. It codes for CASSYAEAGTDTQYF.

As to this clone: Possible read error: a much larger clone is one base away. The chain couples TRBV27 to TRBJ2-3; D may match TRBD1 or TRBD2 (5 bases each). This CDR3 has 15 amino acids. CDR1 and CDR2 (germline): MNHEY, SMNVEV (reference sequence). CDR3 bases: TGTGCCAGCAGTTTAAGGGAGTTGGTCACAGGTACGCAGTATTTT. Translating gives CASSLRELVTGTQYF.

The CDR3 here is CASSRDRGATNEKLFF. The CDR3 nucleotides read TGTGCCAGCTCACGCGACAGGGGAGCAACTAATGAAAAACTGTTTTTT. The chain carries TRBV18 and TRBJ1-4; TRBD1 matches 8 bases. The CDR3 totals 16 residues. Germline values: CDR1 KGHSH, CDR2 LQKENI. V shed 4 bases, J shed 0 bases, and the junction held 4 bases outside the gene matches. Together with reference TRBV18 and TRBJ1-4, the CDR3 gives the full variable domain: NAGVMQNPRHLVRRRGQEARLRCSPMKGHSHVYWYRQLPEEGLKFMVYLQKENIIDESGMPKERFSAEFPKEGPSILRIQQVVRGDSAAYFCASSRDRGATNEKLFFGSGTQLSVL.

The gene calls are TRBV18 and TRBJ2-7; D is undetermined. There are 11 residues in the CDR3. Trimming shortened V by 5 bases and J by 6 bases, and 8 bases separated the two germline ends. Germline V gene data show CDR1 as KGHSH and CDR2 as LQKENI. DNA of the CDR3: TGTGCCAGCTCAACGAGGTCCGAGCAGTACTTC. Amino acid sequence: CASSTRSEQYF.

This clone was counted between two and nine times. This chain uses TRBV28 with TRBJ1-5, with D possibly matching TRBD1 (6 bases). Germline V gene lookup returns CDR1 MDHEN and CDR2 SYDVKM. Trimming left V 7 bases short and J 3 bases short, with 13 bases between. The CDR3 runs to 14 residues. CDR3 DNA sequence: TGTGCCAGCACCCGGGGGGCTTCCAATCAGCCCCAGCATTTT. Residues: CASTRGASNQPQHF.

This clone occurred a few times. V usage is TRBV5-4 and J usage is TRBJ2-5; 10 bases agree with TRBD2. The ends lost 1 base at V and 1 base at J; junction bases unmatched: 1. This CDR3 contains 15 residues. Germline assignment: CDR1 SGHNT and CDR2 YYREEE (reference sequence). CDR3 bases: TGTGCCAGCAGCTTGTGGACTAGCGGCCAAGAGACCCAGTACTTC. Encoded protein: CASSLWTSGQETQYF.

CDR3 in amino acids: CAWSMGGAGTGELFF. Here the CDR3 DNA reads TGTGCCTGGAGTATGGGGGGCGCGGGCACCGGGGAGCTGTTTTTT. J is TRBJ2-2 and V is TRBV30; D is possibly TRBD1 or TRBD2 (6 bases each). Germline CDR1 GTSNPN, CDR2 SVGIG (reference sequence). Trimming pared 2 bases from V and 4 bases from J, leaving 14 bases between. The CDR3 has 15 residues.

V usage is TRBV10-3 and J usage is TRBJ1-2; 7 bases map to TRBD1. Germline CDR1 and CDR2: ENHRY and SYGVKD. V dropped 5 bases and J dropped 4; count of bases not matched to a gene: 10. There are 15 residues in the CDR3. CDR3 loop: CAISPGTADSYGYTF. The DNA of the CDR3 is TGTGCCATCAGTCCCGGGACAGCAGACTCCTATGGCTACACCTTC.

The gene calls are TRBV6-6 and TRBJ1-1; D unclear. Germline CDR1 MNHNY, CDR2 SVGAGI (reference sequence). This CDR3 is 15 amino acids long. The V end lost 6 bases, the J end lost 0 bases, and 14 bases lay between the germline ends. The CDR3 loop is CASSHLSSMNTEAFF. Here the CDR3 DNA reads TGTGCCAGCAGCCACCTAAGTAGCATGAACACTGAAGCTTTCTTT.

The chain joins TRBV6-1 to TRBJ1-4, with D possibly being TRBD1 (6 bases). The CDR3 is 13 amino acids. The germline gives CDR1 MNHNS, CDR2 SASEGT. The V gene lost 7 bases and the J gene lost 0 bases, with 6 bases spanning the gap. CDR3 coding DNA: TGTGCCAGCAACAGGGCAACTAATGAAAAACTGTTTTTT. This codes for CASNRATNEKLFF.

V usage is TRBV7-8 and J usage is TRBJ2-2; 7 bases align to TRBD1. This CDR3 has 16 amino acids. Trimming at V came to 2 bases and at J to 3 bases, leaving 6 bases not matched to a gene. Germline assignment: CDR1 SGHVS and CDR2 FQNEAQ. The CDR3 loop is CASSLKQGKDTGELFF. The DNA of the CDR3 is TGTGCCAGCAGCTTAAAACAGGGGAAGGACACCGGGGAGCTGTTTTTT.

Comment on this clone: Different DNA sequences within this sample yield the same CDR3. V is TRBV19 and J is TRBJ2-7, with a tentative D call TRBD1 (6 bases). V gave up 10 bases and J gave up 1 base, with 11 bases separating them. The V gene's germline CDR1 is LNHDA and CDR2 SQIVND (reference sequence). The CDR3 is 12 residues long. This CDR3 is CATSTGSYEQYF. The DNA of the CDR3 is TGTGCCACCTCGACAGGATCCTACGAGCAGTACTTC. Variable domain in full (rest from reference TRBV19 and TRBJ2-7): DGGITQSPKYLFRKEGQNVTLSCEQNLNHDAMYWYRQDPGQGLRLIYYSQIVNDFQKGDIAEGYSVSREKKESFPLTVTSAQKNPTAFYLCATSTGSYEQYFGPGTRLTVT.

The chain carries TRBV20-1 and TRBJ2-1; D is unclear. This CDR3 comprises 11 residues. Per germline, CDR1 DFQATT and CDR2 SNEGSKA (reference sequence). V lost 2 bases and J 8 bases, leaving 7 bases between the germline ends. The CDR3 DNA reads as TGCAGTGCTAGAAACTCCCATGAGCAGTTCTTC. This gives the protein CSARNSHEQFF.

This chain joins TRBV19 and TRBJ1-2, with 11 positions matching TRBD1. V was pared by 8 bases and J by 3 bases, with 8 bases of the junction left unmatched. Germline V lookup: CDR1 LNHDA, CDR2 SQIVND (reference sequence). The CDR3 is 15 residues long. CDR3 amino acids: CASESGTGGYYGYTF. The CDR3 bases are TGTGCCAGTGAGTCCGGGACAGGGGGTTACTATGGCTACACCTTC.

The chain combines TRBV28 with TRBJ1-2; D call uncertain. Germline V CDR1 and CDR2: MDHEN, SYDVKM. This CDR3 contains 14 residues. Trimming left V 1 base short and J 4 bases short, with 10 bases between. The CDR3: CASSLSAASYGYTF. Written as DNA, the CDR3 is TGTGCCAGCAGTTTATCGGCGGCCTCCTATGGCTACACCTTC.

DNA of the CDR3: TGTGCCAGCAGCACCCGGGACCGAGGTCTCACTGAAGCTTTCTTT. The encoded protein is CASSTRDRGLTEAFF. The chain carries TRBV9 and TRBJ1-1, with a weak D call TRBD1 (5 bases). This CDR3 is 15 amino acids long. The V end lost 4 bases, the J end lost 4 bases, and 17 bases lay between the germline ends. Germline assignment: CDR1 SGDLS and CDR2 YYNGEE.

This sequence joins TRBV28 and TRBJ2-5; 8 bases match TRBD1. The J call may be faulty, since TRBJ2-7 better matches the DNA end. The germline CDR1 and CDR2 sequences are MDHEN and SYDVKM. The CDR3 length is 15 residues. The chain's CDR3 is CASSPVDRDAYEQYF. The CDR3 DNA follows: TGTGCCAGCAGCCCGGTGGACAGGGATGCCTACGAGCAGTACTTC.

The chain combines TRBV6-5 with TRBJ1-1, with TRBD1 as a possible D gene (6 bases). Germline CDR1 is MNHEY and CDR2 is SVGAGI. V shed 5 bases and J shed 0 bases, with 10 bases lying between them. The CDR3 has 14 residues. The CDR3 reads CASSVQGMNTEAFF. DNA for the CDR3: TGTGCCAGCAGTGTACAGGGAATGAACACTGAAGCTTTCTTT.

The CDR3 sequence: CASSYAGRGEAFF. DNA of the CDR3: TGTGCCAGCAGTTACGCAGGGAGAGGTGAAGCTTTCTTT. The gene calls are TRBV6-5 and TRBJ1-1; possibly TRBD1 for D (5 bases). CDR3 length: 13 residues. Germline values: CDR1 MNHEY, CDR2 SVGAGI. V was clipped by 2 bases and J by 7 bases, with 11 bases between them.

The sample holds one count of this clone. The rearrangement joins TRBV5-5 to TRBJ2-7; weak D call: TRBD2 (5 bases). CDR1 SGHKS and CDR2 YYEKEE come from the germline V gene (reference sequence). V lost 0 bases and J 5 bases, leaving 12 bases between the germline ends. The CDR3 has 14 amino acids. In nucleotides, the CDR3 is TGTGCCAGCAGCTTGGAGATCGGGGTCGACGAGCAGTACTTC. This gives the protein CASSLEIGVDEQYF.

CDR3 sequence reads: CASSIQRRGDQPQHF. CDR3 nucleotides: TGTGCCAGCAGTATCCAACGCAGGGGTGACCAGCCCCAGCATTTT. The chain links TRBV28 to TRBJ1-5; weak D call: TRBD1 (6 bases). Trimming took 5 bases from V and 7 from J, leaving 18 bases between them. In germline, CDR1 is MDHEN, CDR2 SYDVKM. This CDR3 has 15 residues. The full variable domain, in which reference TRBV28 and TRBJ1-5 provide the parts outside the CDR3, is DVKVTQSSRYLVKRTGEKVFLECVQDMDHENMFWYRQDPGLGLRLIYFSYDVKMKEKGDIPEGYSVSREKKERFSLILESASTNQTSMYLCASSIQRRGDQPQHFGDGTRLSIL.

This clone was recorded a few times. The V call is TRBV2, the J call TRBJ2-7, with 9 bases identical to TRBD1. Germline lookup yields CDR1 SNHLY and CDR2 FYNNEI. The CDR3 extends over 14 amino acids. J lost 6 bases, V lost 4 bases, and 7 bases had no gene match. The CDR3 sequence: CASSGLQGALEQYF. CDR3 coding DNA: TGTGCCAGCAGTGGTTTACAGGGGGCCCTCGAGCAGTACTTC.

Of note for this clone: The sample contains more than one DNA sequence encoding this CDR3. V is TRBV28 and J is TRBJ2-1; 9 bases are a match to TRBD2. Trimming cost V 2 bases and J 7 bases; bases outside gene matches: 6. The CDR3 length is 15 residues. Germline lookup yields CDR1 MDHEN and CDR2 SYDVKM. The CDR3 protein is CASSLAGGPRNEQFF. The CDR3, as DNA: TGTGCCAGCAGTTTAGCGGGAGGGCCAAGGAATGAGCAGTTCTTC. Filled out from reference TRBV28 and TRBJ2-1, the complete variable domain reads DVKVTQSSRYLVKRTGEKVFLECVQDMDHENMFWYRQDPGLGLRLIYFSYDVKMKEKGDIPEGYSVSREKKERFSLILESASTNQTSMYLCASSLAGGPRNEQFFGPGTRLTVL.

J is TRBJ1-5 and V is TRBV4-2, with 7 bases matching TRBD1. Trimming took 0 bases from V and 6 from J; bases not matched to a gene: 5. Germline V gene data show CDR1 as LGHNA and CDR2 as YNFKEQ. The CDR3 covers 15 residues. The CDR3 DNA reads as TGTGCCAGCAGCCAAGAGCCAGGGGGTCCTCAGCCCCAGCATTTT. Protein product: CASSQEPGGPQPQHF.